What follows are 25 T cell receptor beta chains derived from one specimen sequenced in a study of blood T cell repertoires in COVID-19. Sequenced by immunoSEQ multiplex PCR; TCRdb stores in-frame clones only, minus some. This table holds around 57,000 clones, about 87% found once. The specimen was peripheral blood. The receptor source for this set is a human donor with active COVID-19. The donor label of this sample is uncertain.

The J gene is TRBJ2-5, the V gene TRBV2; TRBD1 matches at 10 bases. Germline V gene data show CDR1 as SNHLY and CDR2 as FYNNEI. With 2 bases clipped from V and 5 bases from J, the junction kept 5 bases outside the gene matches. The CDR3 contains 15 residues. The CDR3 DNA is TGTGCCAGCAGTGAACGGGACAGGGGAGGGGAGACCCAGTACTTC. Residues: CASSERDRGGETQYF.

The V gene is TRBV27, the J gene TRBJ2-1; 12 nucleotides agree with TRBD1. This CDR3 is built from 13 residues. With V trimmed by 6 bases and J by 7 bases, 1 base remained unmatched. Germline CDR1 reads MNHEY; CDR2 reads SMNVEV (reference sequence). The CDR3 here is CASRGQGANEQFF. The CDR3 DNA follows: TGTGCCAGCAGGGGACAGGGGGCAAATGAGCAGTTCTTC.

The chain couples TRBV4-2 to TRBJ2-3; 11 bases agree with TRBD2. Germline values: CDR1 LGHNA, CDR2 YNFKEQ. With V trimmed by 1 base and J by 0 bases, 6 bases remained unmatched. This CDR3 has 18 residues. Here the CDR3 DNA reads TGTGCCAGCAGCCAAGGGGCTAGCGGGGGGCGGAGCACAGATACGCAGTATTTT. Translated: CASSQGASGGRSTDTQYF.

The CDR3 spells CASSIQGEHNEQFF. CDR3 DNA sequence: TGTGCCAGCAGTATCCAGGGTGAACACAATGAGCAGTTCTTC. The chain combines TRBV6-4 with TRBJ2-1; a possible D gene is TRBD1 (5 bases). CDR1 and CDR2 (germline): MRHNA, SNTAGT. This CDR3 contains 14 residues. Trimming cost V 5 bases and J 5 bases, with 13 bases left between them.

This clone appeared a few times. The chain recombines TRBV9 with TRBJ2-7; TRBD2 aligns across 7 bases. CDR1 and CDR2 (germline): SGDLS, YYNGEE. J gave up 7 bases and V 0 bases, and 7 bases lay outside the gene matches. The CDR3 consists of 14 residues. CDR3 sequence: CASSVGLAPWEQYF. CDR3 in DNA: TGTGCCAGCAGCGTAGGACTAGCTCCCTGGGAGCAGTACTTC.

The chain recombines TRBV5-5 with TRBJ2-3; 9 nucleotides line up with TRBD1. V trimming: 3 bases; J trimming: 0 bases; junction bases outside the gene matches: 5. The CDR3 extends over 16 amino acids. Germline CDR1 is SGHKS and CDR2 is YYEKEE (reference sequence). This CDR3 is CASSSKQGASTDTQYF. The DNA of the CDR3 is TGTGCCAGCAGCTCCAAACAGGGGGCAAGCACAGATACGCAGTATTTT.

This rearrangement joins TRBV6-5 to TRBJ1-2; possible D gene TRBD1, 5 bases. Germline V lookup: CDR1 MNHEY, CDR2 SVGAGI. The V end lost 7 bases, the J end lost 3 bases, and 12 bases lay between the germline ends. This CDR3 is built from 13 residues. DNA for the CDR3: TGTGCCAGCACGGCAGGGATATACTATGGCTACACCTTC. Encoded protein: CASTAGIYYGYTF.

The chain has TRBV21-1 and TRBJ1-3; TRBD1 reflects the table's D call only, with no check against the DNA. TRBV21-1 is classified as a pseudogene. There are 18 residues in the CDR3. The CDR3 sequence is CASRAIIDAGSSGNTIYF. CDR3 nucleotides: TGTGCCAGCAGAGCAATAATAGATGCAGGCTCCTCTGGAAACACCATATATTTT.

The chain is built from TRBV18 and TRBJ2-5, with 11 bases that match TRBD2. CDR3 size: 15 residues. V lost 3 bases to trimming and J lost 4 bases; unmatched junction nucleotides: 4. Germline V lookup: CDR1 KGHSH, CDR2 LQKENI. CDR3 bases: TGTGCCAGCTCACCGACTAGCGGGGTTGGAGAGACCCAGTACTTC. Protein sequence: CASSPTSGVGETQYF.

This clone was recorded only once. The chain has TRBV4-2 and TRBJ2-2; 8 bases are shared with TRBD2. CDR3 length: 15 residues. J lost 7 bases, V lost 0 bases, and 4 bases had no gene match. Germline CDR1 is LGHNA and CDR2 is YNFKEQ. The CDR3 protein is CASSQDWLAGGELFF. The CDR3 DNA is TGTGCCAGCAGCCAAGATTGGCTAGCGGGCGGGGAGCTGTTTTTT.

This clone occurred once. The chain has TRBV19 and TRBJ2-1; 11 nucleotides line up with TRBD2. Germline CDR1 LNHDA, CDR2 SQIVND (reference sequence). Trimming cost V 3 bases and J 5 bases; bases outside gene matches: 6. The CDR3 runs 16 residues. The CDR3 loop reads CASSIQLAGAHNEQFF. Written as DNA, the CDR3 is TGTGCCAGTAGTATCCAACTAGCGGGGGCACACAATGAGCAGTTCTTC.

V is TRBV20-1 and J is TRBJ1-1, with 7 bases lining up with TRBD1. J was trimmed by 11 bases and V by 3 bases; bases with no gene match: 6. CDR3 length: 11 residues. The germline V gene has CDR1 DFQATT and CDR2 SNEGSKA (reference sequence). CDR3 residues: CSASRQGWAFF. The CDR3 bases are TGCAGTGCTAGTAGACAGGGTTGGGCTTTCTTT.

The V gene is TRBV7-3, the J gene TRBJ2-5; tentatively, D is TRBD2 (5 bases). V dropped 3 bases and J dropped 5 bases, with 10 bases sitting between them. CDR1 SGHTA and CDR2 FQGTGA come from the germline V gene. The CDR3 extends over 13 amino acids. CDR3 in DNA: TGTGCCAGCAGCTTCGGGGTTCTCGAGACCCAGTACTTC. This sequence encodes CASSFGVLETQYF.

The chain carries TRBV27 and TRBJ2-5, with 10 bases that match TRBD1. Unmatched junction bases numbered 7, after V lost 5 bases and J lost 7 bases. The V gene's germline CDR1 is MNHEY and CDR2 SMNVEV (reference sequence). The CDR3 covers 14 residues. The CDR3 coding sequence is TGTGCCAGCAGTCCGACCGGGACAGGGGTGACCCAGTACTTC. Encoded protein: CASSPTGTGVTQYF.

The V gene is TRBV9, the J gene TRBJ2-7; maybe TRBD2 (6 bases). CDR3 length: 13 amino acids. From germline, CDR1 is SGDLS and CDR2 YYNGEE. V was cut by 4 bases and J by 2 bases, with 10 bases left in between. CDR3 DNA sequence: TGTGCCAGCAGCATCGGGACTCCCTACGAGCAGTACTTC. Translated: CASSIGTPYEQYF.

The genes are TRBV6-5 and TRBJ1-4, with 8 bases fitting TRBD1. Germline lookup yields CDR1 MNHEY and CDR2 SVGAGI. The CDR3 contains 15 residues. Trimming removed 2 bases from V and 8 bases from J; junction bases left unmatched: 7. The CDR3 region has the DNA TGTGCCAGCAGTTACACGGACAGGGTACCAGAAAAACTGTTTTTT. Protein: CASSYTDRVPEKLFF.

V gene TRBV19 combines with J gene TRBJ2-1; D gene ambiguous. The CDR3 has 12 residues. V was clipped by 4 bases and J by 6 bases, with 7 bases between them. Per germline, CDR1 LNHDA and CDR2 SQIVND (reference sequence). CDR3 sequence: CASSKYSNEQFF. The CDR3 DNA reads as TGTGCCAGTAGTAAGTACAGCAATGAGCAGTTCTTC.

The chain has TRBV25-1 and TRBJ1-2, with 8 bases lining up with TRBD1. Germline values: CDR1 MGHDK, CDR2 SYGVNS. This CDR3 is 17 amino acids long. Losses at the gene ends were 4 bases for V and 5 bases for J; bases not matched to a gene: 15. The CDR3 DNA reads as TGTGCCAGCAGTGGAACCCTCGCGACAGGGGTAGGTTATGGCTACACCTTC. It specifies CASSGTLATGVGYGYTF.

V gene TRBV10-3 combines with J gene TRBJ2-7, with 11 bases lining up with TRBD1. The V segment lost 6 bases and the J segment 0 bases; nucleotides outside the gene matches: 7. This CDR3 is 16 amino acids long. Germline V CDR1 and CDR2: ENHRY, SYGVKD. The chain's CDR3 is CAIRKKGQGDSYEQYF. In nucleotides, the CDR3 is TGTGCCATCAGGAAAAAGGGACAGGGGGACTCCTACGAGCAGTACTTC.

This chain links TRBV6-4 with TRBJ1-2, with a tentative D call TRBD1 (5 bases). The CDR3 consists of 14 residues. Germline CDR1 and CDR2: MRHNA and SNTAGT. V lost 4 bases, J lost 4 bases, and 13 bases lay in between. This CDR3 reads CASSVTPGGYGYTF. Written as DNA, the CDR3 is TGTGCCAGCAGTGTAACCCCCGGGGGCTATGGCTACACCTTC.

V and J are TRBV27 and TRBJ1-3, with D perhaps TRBD1 (5 bases). The length of the CDR3 is 15 residues. Germline CDR1 and CDR2: MNHEY and SMNVEV (reference sequence). Trimming stripped 2 bases from V and 2 bases from J, with 10 bases between. DNA of the CDR3: TGTGCCAGCAGTTTACAGGGAATAGCTGGAAACACCATATATTTT. Its translation: CASSLQGIAGNTIYF.

This chain links TRBV21-1 with TRBJ2-7; the D segment call TRBD2 is taken from the table without a DNA check. TRBV21-1 is marked as a pseudogene. CDR3 size: 19 residues. The CDR3 reads CASSGRDTTSGRPSYEQYF. In DNA form, the CDR3 reads TGTGCCAGCAGCGGCCGGGACACGACTAGCGGGAGGCCCTCCTACGAGCAGTACTTC.

This chain links TRBV12-3 or TRBV12-4 with TRBJ1-1, with no clear D. V lost 5 bases and J 6 bases, leaving 4 bases between the germline ends. The CDR3 has 10 amino acids. This CDR3 reads CASSGAEAFF. The CDR3 DNA sequence: TGTGCCAGCAGTGGAGCTGAAGCTTTCTTT.

The V call is TRBV29-1, the J call TRBJ2-7, with TRBD2 as a possible D gene (6 bases). Germline-derived CDR1 and CDR2 are SQVTM and ANQGSEA. This CDR3 has 14 amino acids. Trimming took 1 base from V and 1 from J, leaving 11 bases between them. The CDR3 is CSVEVRGTSYEQYF. The CDR3, as DNA: TGCAGCGTTGAAGTTAGAGGGACTTCCTACGAGCAGTACTTC.

This sequence joins TRBV5-5 and TRBJ2-7; TRBD1 is a possible D gene (6 bases). Trimming took off 0 bases at V and 1 base at J, with 11 bases between the two ends. The CDR3 has 15 residues. Germline V CDR1 and CDR2: SGHKS, YYEKEE (reference sequence). The CDR3 DNA is TGTGCCAGCAGCTTGGATCTACAGGGTTCCTACGAGCAGTACTTC. It yields the protein CASSLDLQGSYEQYF.